This TCR beta chain was sequenced during a study of blood T cell repertoires in COVID-19. Turning to the study itself: COVID-19 samples from acute and convalescent phases originated in the United States, Italy and Spain. PBMCs, B-cell-depleted T cells, or T cells were the source of the cDNA or gDNA that made up the material.

Germline V gene data show CDR1 as LNHDA and CDR2 as SQIVND (reference sequence). The length of the CDR3 is 15 residues. Trimming stripped 3 bases from V and 4 bases from J, with 15 bases between. Methods used by the authors: Nucleated cell number was recorded as an estimate derived from reference gene primer amplification. TCRdb keeps only in-frame clones here, not all; method: immunoSEQ multiplex PCR. V and J calls and clone size are those listed in that table; D and trimming were worked out from the DNA. The table records around 170,000 clones, around 80% of them present only once. The V gene is TRBV19, the J gene TRBJ1-2; a weak D match, TRBD1 (5 bases). The sequenced sample was peripheral blood. The origin of this receptor is an older man with active or convalescent COVID-19. The CDR3 reads CASSMGQRLAYGYTF. CDR3 DNA: TGTGCCAGTAGTATGGGGCAGCGATTGGCCTATGGCTACACCTTC.